Detailed here is one T cell receptor beta chain. The antigen is not known. MiXCR, applied by TCRdb to the reads, yields one record per CDR3 protein. The sample consists of approximately 770,000 distinct CDR3 sequences, roughly 29% of them appearing once. The germline V gene encodes CDR1 SGHVS and CDR2 FNYEAQ. Trimming removed 2 bases from V and 3 bases from J; junction bases left unmatched: 6. This CDR3 has 17 residues. The data belong to a study of T cell repertoires in cytomegalovirus infection. Whole-study context: Public TCR beta signatures indicated both CMV infection and matching HLA type. Study-wide findings and caveats: Individuals carrying CMV plus the relevant HLA were identified by cumulative frequency of public TCR beta families.

Here the sequenced sample was cultured CD8+ T cells from PBMCs, taken from culture after CMV antigen stimulation. This TCR derives from a human donor in good health (CMV status not recorded). Some clones in this sample may be carry-over from other donors' samples. The genes are TRBV7-6 and TRBJ2-2; 10 positions agree with TRBD2. In DNA form, the CDR3 reads TGTGCCAGCAGCTTAATAGCGGGGGGCCACTACACCGGGGAGCTGTTTTTT. Translating gives CASSLIAGGHYTGELFF.